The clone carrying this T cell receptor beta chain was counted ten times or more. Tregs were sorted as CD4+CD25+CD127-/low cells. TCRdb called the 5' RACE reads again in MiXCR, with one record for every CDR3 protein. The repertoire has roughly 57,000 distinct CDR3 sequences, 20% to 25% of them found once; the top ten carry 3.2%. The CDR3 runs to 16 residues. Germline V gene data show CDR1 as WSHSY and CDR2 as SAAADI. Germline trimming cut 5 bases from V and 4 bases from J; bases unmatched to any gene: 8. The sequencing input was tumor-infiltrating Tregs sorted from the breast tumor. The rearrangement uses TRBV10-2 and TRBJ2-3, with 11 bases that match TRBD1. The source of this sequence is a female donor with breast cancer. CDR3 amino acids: CASSPPLGQGADTQYF. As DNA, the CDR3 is TGCGCCAGCAGTCCCCCTTTGGGACAGGGGGCAGATACGCAGTATTTT.